This T cell receptor beta chain stems from a study of regulatory T cells in long-lasting Graves disease (dated by TCRdb to about 2021). Describing the broader study: Persistent Graves' disease meant more than 5 years of antithyroid drug treatment with TSH receptor autoantibodies that stayed positive. Peripheral blood TCR sequencing and RNA sequencing compared persistent Graves' disease patients with newly diagnosed Graves' disease patients. TCR sequencing covered approximately 13 persistent and approximately 20 newly diagnosed Graves' disease patients, 33 samples in total. The study was conducted in China and was registered as a clinical trial. Persistent Graves' disease patients in the clinical cohort had taken antithyroid drugs for roughly ten years on average.

Including the terminal cysteine and phenylalanine, the CDR3 comprises 14 residues. This entry keeps only the CDR3 DNA: 42 bases, framed from base 1. Ends trimmed: V by 5 bases, J by 7 bases; bases unmatched to a gene: 10. CDR1 and CDR2 are drawn from the germline V gene (reference sequence): SEHNR, FQNEAQ. The library was generated by multiplex PCR. Sequencing was carried out with an Illumina HiSeq 4000. To build TCR beta libraries, CDR3 regions were amplified by Arm-PCR using iRepertoire HTBI primers. PCR products were gel purified before sequencing. The paper's processing steps were these. A total of around 59 TRBV and 14 TRBJ segments were identified across samples and were used for gene usage analysis of CDR3 amino acid clonotypes. Filtered high-quality paired reads were merged into contigs using COPE and FqMerger. BLAST was used to align contigs to the IMGT TRBV, TRBD and TRBJ reference genes, and CDR3 was defined following IMGT. Highly expanded clones were defined as clonotypes with a frequency above 0.1%. Repertoire diversity was measured by Shannon entropy, and V-J evenness by the Gini coefficient. A clonotype found in more than one individual was treated as public. TCRdb trimmed the raw reads at Q25, called clones with MiXCR and kept productive beta chains. Each CDR3 protein gets just one entry, which takes the most common genes and DNA from the rows behind it. The V and J calls come from TCRdb's annotation, not from the publication. For this sample the table gives 350,000 to 450,000 distinct CDR3 sequences, of which over 20% were detected only once. Clones ranked in the top ten supply roughly an eighth of the sample.

The label giving this sample's time point can be read as: persistent/refractory GD, antithyroid drugs over 5 years with positive TRAb. For both TCR sequencing and RNA sequencing, RNA was extracted from PBMCs in TRIzol. Graves' disease was diagnosed according to American Thyroid Association guidelines. Patients were recruited from an endocrinology department in Xi'an, China. Each patient gave 7.5 to 10 milliliters of peripheral blood, collected in an EDTA anticoagulant tube. PBMCs were isolated by Ficoll Paque Plus density gradient separation without further T cell sorting. An Agilent 2100 Bioanalyzer and agarose gel were used to check RNA quality, while a NanoDrop 2000 measured RNA concentration. This clonotype was counted only a few times. The antigen it binds to is not known. Base qualities are not recorded, but no much larger clone differs from it by a single base. Summary of the overall study and its limitations: Sequencing and analysis were restricted to the TCR beta chain. Lower TCR Shannon entropy and fewer highly expanded clones were observed in persistent Graves' disease patients than in newly diagnosed patients, which suggested clonal expansion. Persistent disease showed preferential use of TRBV28, TRBJ1-2 and TRBJ2-5, whereas newly diagnosed disease favored TRBV20-1 and TRBJ2-1. A larger number of public clonotypes was shared among persistent patients (more than 2,500) than among newly diagnosed patients (around 970). Only peripheral blood was studied, because thyroid tissue, the primary lesion, was inaccessible. The authors noted that the small sample size was a limitation that may lower accuracy.

This receptor chain uses TRBV7-9 and TRBJ1-1; 7 junctional bases match TRBD1. The clonotype comes from a female donor with Graves disease. The sequencing here drew on peripheral blood mononuclear cells (PBMCs), taken when the disease was refractory, from a patient treated with antithyroid drugs. The sequence in DNA is TGTGCCAGCAGCAGAGATCAGGGGGGATTTGAAGCTTTCTTT. This gives the protein CASSRDQGGFEAFF.